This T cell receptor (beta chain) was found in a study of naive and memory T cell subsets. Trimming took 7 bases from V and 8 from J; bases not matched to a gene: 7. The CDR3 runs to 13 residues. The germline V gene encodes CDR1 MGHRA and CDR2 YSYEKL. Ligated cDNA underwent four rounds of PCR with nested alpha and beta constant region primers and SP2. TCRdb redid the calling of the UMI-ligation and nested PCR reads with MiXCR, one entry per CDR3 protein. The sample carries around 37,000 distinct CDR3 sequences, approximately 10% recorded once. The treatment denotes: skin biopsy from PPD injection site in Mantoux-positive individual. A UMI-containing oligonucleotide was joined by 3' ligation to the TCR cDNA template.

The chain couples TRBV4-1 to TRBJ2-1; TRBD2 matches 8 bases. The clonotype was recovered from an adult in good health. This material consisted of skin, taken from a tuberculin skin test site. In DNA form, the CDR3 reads TGCGCCAGCACCCTCGGGGGGGCAGATGAGCAGTTCTTC. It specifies CASTLGGADEQFF.